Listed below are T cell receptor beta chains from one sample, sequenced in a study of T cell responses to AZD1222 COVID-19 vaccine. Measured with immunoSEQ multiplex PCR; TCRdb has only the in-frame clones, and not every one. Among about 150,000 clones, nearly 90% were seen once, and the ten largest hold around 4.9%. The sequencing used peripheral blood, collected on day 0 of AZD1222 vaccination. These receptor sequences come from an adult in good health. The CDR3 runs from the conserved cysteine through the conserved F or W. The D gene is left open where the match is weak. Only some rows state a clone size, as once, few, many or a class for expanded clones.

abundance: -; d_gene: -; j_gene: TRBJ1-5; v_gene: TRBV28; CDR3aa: CASSLQGQPQHF; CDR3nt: TGTGCCAGCAGCCTGCAGGGGCAGCCCCAGCATTTT
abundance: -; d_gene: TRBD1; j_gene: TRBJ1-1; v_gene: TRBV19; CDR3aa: CASSRQGSPPAFF; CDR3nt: TGTGCCAGTAGCCGACAGGGGTCCCCCCCGGCTTTCTTT
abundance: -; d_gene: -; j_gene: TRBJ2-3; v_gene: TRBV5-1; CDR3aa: CASSLAQAGGDTQYF; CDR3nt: TGCGCCAGCAGCTTGGCCCAGGCCGGAGGGGATACGCAGTATTTT
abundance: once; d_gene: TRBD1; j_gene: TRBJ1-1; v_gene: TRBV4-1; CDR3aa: CASSLLTGGNTEAFF; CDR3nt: TGCGCCAGCAGCTTACTTACAGGGGGGAACACTGAAGCTTTCTTT
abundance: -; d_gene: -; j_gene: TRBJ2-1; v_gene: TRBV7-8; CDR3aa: CASKTAVRDNEQFF; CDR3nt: TGTGCCAGCAAAACCGCCGTACGTGACAATGAGCAGTTCTTC
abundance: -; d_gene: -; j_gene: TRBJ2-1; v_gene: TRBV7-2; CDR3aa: CASSLLNYNEQFF; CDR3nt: TGTGCCAGCAGCTTACTTAACTACAATGAGCAGTTCTTC
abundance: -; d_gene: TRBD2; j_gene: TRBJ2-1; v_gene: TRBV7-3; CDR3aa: CASSLPGTSGHHEHSYNEQFF; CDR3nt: TGTGCCAGCAGCCTTCCCGGGACTAGCGGGCACCACGAGCATTCCTACAATGAGCAGTTCTTC
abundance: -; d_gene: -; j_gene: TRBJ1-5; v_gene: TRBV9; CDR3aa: CASSGQGDNQPQHF; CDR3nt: TGTGCCAGCAGCGGGCAGGGCGACAATCAGCCCCAGCATTTT
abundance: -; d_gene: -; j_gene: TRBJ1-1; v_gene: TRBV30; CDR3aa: CAWSVRASTGTEAFF; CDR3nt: TGTGCCTGGAGTGTCCGGGCCTCGACGGGGACTGAAGCTTTCTTT
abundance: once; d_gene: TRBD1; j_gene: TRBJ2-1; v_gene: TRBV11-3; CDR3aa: CASSSGTGDYNEQFF; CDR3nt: TGTGCCAGCAGCTCCGGGACAGGGGATTACAATGAGCAGTTCTTC
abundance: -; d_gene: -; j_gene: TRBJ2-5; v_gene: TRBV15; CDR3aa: CATSKSPGETQYF; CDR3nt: TGTGCCACCAGTAAGAGTCCGGGAGAGACCCAGTACTTC
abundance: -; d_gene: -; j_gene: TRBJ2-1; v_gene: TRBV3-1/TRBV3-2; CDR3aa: CASSREGGDNEQFF; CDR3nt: TGTGCCAGCAGCCGTGAAGGAGGGGACAATGAGCAGTTCTTC
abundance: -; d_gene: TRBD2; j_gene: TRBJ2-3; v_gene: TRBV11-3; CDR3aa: CASSFTGLSTDTQYF; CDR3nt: TGTGCCAGCAGCTTCACGGGACTAAGCACAGATACGCAGTATTTT